The 14 T cell receptor beta chains reported below all come from one sample, sequenced in a study of long-term antiretroviral therapy in people with HIV. Researchers ran immunoSEQ v3.0 at survey level. Assay: immunoSEQ multiplex PCR; the TCRdb copy retains only in-frame clones and omits some. The table has roughly 18,000 clones, around 76% seen once; the top ten hold 6.5% to 7.5%. Source: unsorted PBMCs, taken 2.2 years after starting antiretroviral therapy. These receptors originate from a man in his fifties or sixties with HIV.

The chain carries TRBV19 and TRBJ2-7; D not certain. The CDR3 spans 14 residues. Trimming took off 6 bases at V and 0 bases at J, with 12 bases between the two ends. Germline V gives CDR1 LNHDA, CDR2 SQIVND (reference sequence). The CDR3 bases are TGTGCCAGTAGAGTCCAGGTTAACTCCTACGAGCAGTACTTC. Protein product: CASRVQVNSYEQYF. Full variable domain (remainder filled in from reference TRBV19 and TRBJ2-7): DGGITQSPKYLFRKEGQNVTLSCEQNLNHDAMYWYRQDPGQGLRLIYYSQIVNDFQKGDIAEGYSVSREKKESFPLTVTSAQKNPTAFYLCASRVQVNSYEQYFGPGTRLTVT.

This rearrangement joins TRBV11-3 to TRBJ1-2; D remains ambiguous. The germline V gene encodes CDR1 SGHNT and CDR2 YENEEA. V was pared by 1 base and J by 2 bases, with 14 bases between. The CDR3 spans 16 residues. The DNA for the CDR3 is TGTGCCAGCAGCTTAGGAAGAGAGTTCGGGAACTATGGCTACACCTTC. It is translated as CASSLGREFGNYGYTF.

CDR3 loop: CSGAGASRETQYF. CDR3 coding DNA: TGCAGCGGAGCCGGGGCCTCGAGGGAGACCCAGTACTTC. The chain is built from TRBV29-1 and TRBJ2-5; D possibly matches TRBD1 or TRBD2 (5 bases each). Trimming removed 7 bases from V and 5 bases from J, with 17 bases in between. Per germline, CDR1 SQVTM and CDR2 ANQGSEA. The CDR3 contains 13 residues.

Written as DNA, the CDR3 is TGTGCCAGCAGCATACGGGGGGAACGGGAGACCCAGTACTTC. Translation: CASSIRGERETQYF. The chain combines TRBV11-2 with TRBJ2-5; the match to TRBD2 covers 7 bases. Germline CDR1 SGHAT, CDR2 FQNNGV. Trimming cost V 5 bases and J 5 bases; bases outside gene matches: 8. The CDR3 is 14 residues long.

Only one count was recorded for this clone. The chain carries TRBV5-6 and TRBJ2-3; 9 bases match TRBD2. The CDR3 is 19 residues long. V lost 0 bases to trimming and J lost 1 base; unmatched junction nucleotides: 12. Germline V gene sequence: CDR1 SGHDT, CDR2 YYEEEE. For the CDR3, the DNA is TGTGCCAGCAGCTTGGTTAGCGGGAGAGGTTTTTACGGCACAGATACGCAGTATTTT. It translates to CASSLVSGRGFYGTDTQYF. Using reference TRBV5-6 and TRBJ2-3 for the parts outside the CDR3, the full variable domain is DAGVTQSPTHLIKTRGQQVTLRCSPKSGHDTVSWYQQALGQGPQFIFQYYEEEERQRGNFPDRFSGHQFPNYSSELNVNALLLGDSALYLCASSLVSGRGFYGTDTQYFGPGTRLTVL.

CDR3 coding DNA: TGTGCCAGCACAGCAGGGGCGGGCACTGAAGCTTTCTTT. This translates into CASTAGAGTEAFF. This chain joins TRBV2 and TRBJ1-1; perhaps TRBD1 as D (6 bases). Germline V CDR1 and CDR2: SNHLY, FYNNEI. Trimming stripped 7 bases from V and 4 bases from J, with 13 bases between. The CDR3 has 13 residues.

V is TRBV28 and J is TRBJ1-1; 7 bases match TRBD1. The CDR3 totals 14 residues. Germline V gene data show CDR1 as MDHEN and CDR2 as SYDVKM. V trimming: 4 bases; J trimming: 0 bases; junction bases outside the gene matches: 2. The DNA of the CDR3 is TGTGCCAGCAGTTCGACAGGGATGAACACTGAAGCTTTCTTT. Protein: CASSSTGMNTEAFF.

The J gene is TRBJ2-7, the V gene TRBV7-2; the D is unclear. This CDR3 contains 15 residues. Germline assignment: CDR1 SGHTA and CDR2 FQGNSA. V lost 1 base and J lost 0, with 10 bases in between. DNA for the CDR3: TGTGCCAGCAGCTTAGTATCGGGCAGCTCCTACGAGCAGTACTTC. Translating it yields CASSLVSGSSYEQYF.

The gene calls are TRBV9 and TRBJ2-7; the D call may be TRBD1 or TRBD2 (5 bases each). V was trimmed by 0 bases and J by 5 bases, leaving 12 bases between them. Germline V gene lookup returns CDR1 SGDLS and CDR2 YYNGEE. The length of the CDR3 is 14 residues. The CDR3 DNA follows: TGTGCCAGCAGCGTAGGAGGGGATAACGACGAGCAGTACTTC. Encoded protein: CASSVGGDNDEQYF.

The V gene is TRBV27, the J gene TRBJ2-7, with D unresolved. V lost 2 bases and J 3 bases, leaving 11 bases between the germline ends. The CDR3 loop spans 14 amino acids. Per germline, CDR1 MNHEY and CDR2 SMNVEV (reference sequence). In DNA form, the CDR3 reads TGTGCCAGCAGTTTAAGAGGCAGCCTCTACGAGCAGTACTTC. Its translation is CASSLRGSLYEQYF.

The chain carries TRBV5-1 and TRBJ2-3, with D tentatively TRBD2 (6 bases). Germline CDR1 SGHRS, CDR2 YFSETQ. CDR3 length: 16 amino acids. The germline V and J ends were trimmed by 2 bases and 0 bases, with 13 bases remaining between them. The DNA for the CDR3 is TGCGCCAGCAGCTTCATCTCAGGGACTAGCACAGATACGCAGTATTTT. Translated, it gives CASSFISGTSTDTQYF. The entire variable domain, with the rest obtained from reference TRBV5-1 and TRBJ2-3, is as follows: KAGVTQTPRYLIKTRGQQVTLSCSPISGHRSVSWYQQTPGQGLQFLFEYFSETQRNKGNFPGRFSGRQFSNSRSEMNVSTLELGDSALYLCASSFISGTSTDTQYFGPGTRLTVL.

CDR3 bases: TGTGCCAGCAGCTTACGAGAGAACACAGATACGCAGTATTTT. Translated: CASSLRENTDTQYF. The genes are TRBV7-3 and TRBJ2-3; D is unresolved. The germline V and J ends were trimmed by 2 bases and 2 bases, with 8 bases remaining between them. Germline assignment: CDR1 SGHTA and CDR2 FQGTGA. The CDR3 is 14 residues long.

This clone turned up a few times. This chain connects TRBV27 to TRBJ2-7; possibly TRBD1 for D (7 bases). The CDR3 extends over 15 amino acids. Germline V gene sequence: CDR1 MNHEY, CDR2 SMNVEV (reference sequence). V lost 5 bases to trimming and J lost 7 bases, with 21 bases between them. The CDR3 nucleotides are TGTGCCAGCAGTCCTTGGGGCAGGGGGGAATTAGAGCAGTACTTC. Protein product: CASSPWGRGELEQYF.

The CDR3 loop reads CASSSSLAGGPYEQYF. DNA for the CDR3: TGTGCCAGCAGTTCCTCACTAGCGGGAGGTCCCTACGAGCAGTACTTC. The V and J genes are TRBV28 and TRBJ2-7; 12 positions match TRBD2. The CDR3 covers 16 residues. Losses at the gene ends were 4 bases for V and 2 bases for J; bases not matched to a gene: 6. CDR1 MDHEN and CDR2 SYDVKM come from the germline V gene.